This T cell receptor beta chain was sequenced during a study of T-cell memory formation after mild COVID-19. Whole-study results and caveats: Unconfirmed was the SARS-CoV-2 specificity of second-wave clones that peaked on day 37. Largely, contracting CD4+ clones fell within CM and EM, and contracting CD8+ clones within EMRA. Later expanders leaned CD4+, whereas clones that contracted between day 15 and 85 were balanced CD4/CD8.

Germline loops: CDR1 SGHTA, CDR2 FQGNSA. This CDR3 contains 15 residues. Trimming stripped 2 bases from V and 3 bases from J, with 12 bases between. MiXCR was run by TCRdb on the 5' RACE reads, yielding one entry per CDR3 protein. The top ten hold around 13% of the sample, which has 450,000 to 650,000 distinct CDR3 sequences, more than 15% seen once. This clonotype has just a few counts. Its antigen is not known. Sequencing was done on a sample of PBMCs or a T cell subset sorted from them (not recorded which). The TCR originated in an adult woman who had mild COVID-19 (a few samples of this study predate the infection). Cell type and time point are not known. The chain joins TRBV7-2 to TRBJ2-3, with D perhaps being TRBD1 or TRBD2 (5 bases each). The CDR3 loop is CASSLIGTGTDTQYF. The CDR3 bases are TGTGCCAGCAGCTTAATAGGGACGGGGACAGATACGCAGTATTTT.